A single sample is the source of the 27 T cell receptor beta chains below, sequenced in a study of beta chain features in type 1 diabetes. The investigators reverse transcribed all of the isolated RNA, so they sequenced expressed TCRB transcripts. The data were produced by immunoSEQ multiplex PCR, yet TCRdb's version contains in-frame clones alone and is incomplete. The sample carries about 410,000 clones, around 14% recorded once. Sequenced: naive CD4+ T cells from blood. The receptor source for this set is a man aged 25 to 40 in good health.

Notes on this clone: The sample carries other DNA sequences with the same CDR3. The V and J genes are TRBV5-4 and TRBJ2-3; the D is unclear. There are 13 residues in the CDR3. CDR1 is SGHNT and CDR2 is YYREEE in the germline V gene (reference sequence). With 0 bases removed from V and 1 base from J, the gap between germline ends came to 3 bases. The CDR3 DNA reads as TGTGCCAGCAGCTTGGAGGGCACAGATACGCAGTATTTT. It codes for CASSLEGTDTQYF.

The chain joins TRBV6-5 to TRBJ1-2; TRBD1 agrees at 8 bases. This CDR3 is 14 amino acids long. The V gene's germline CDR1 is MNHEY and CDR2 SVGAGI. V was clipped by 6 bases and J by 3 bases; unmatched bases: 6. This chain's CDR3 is CASSRTGQHYGYTF. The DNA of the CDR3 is TGTGCCAGCAGCCGGACAGGGCAGCACTATGGCTACACCTTC.

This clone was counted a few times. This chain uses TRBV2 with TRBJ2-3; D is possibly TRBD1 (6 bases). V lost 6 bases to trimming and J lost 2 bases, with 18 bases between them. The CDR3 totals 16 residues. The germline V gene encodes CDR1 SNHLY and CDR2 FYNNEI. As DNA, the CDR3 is TGTGCCAGCAGCCTCGACAGGACCACCATCACAGATACGCAGTATTTT. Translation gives CASSLDRTTITDTQYF.

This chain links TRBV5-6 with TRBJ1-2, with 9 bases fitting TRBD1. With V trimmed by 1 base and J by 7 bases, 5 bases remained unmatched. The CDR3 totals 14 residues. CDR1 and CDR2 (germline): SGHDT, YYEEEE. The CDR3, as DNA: TGTGCCAGCAGCTTGAACAGGGGGCTGAGTGGCTACACCTTC. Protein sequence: CASSLNRGLSGYTF. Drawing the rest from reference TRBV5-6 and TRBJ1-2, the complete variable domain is DAGVTQSPTHLIKTRGQQVTLRCSPKSGHDTVSWYQQALGQGPQFIFQYYEEEERQRGNFPDRFSGHQFPNYSSELNVNALLLGDSALYLCASSLNRGLSGYTFGSGTRLTVV.

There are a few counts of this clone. CDR3: CASSYSIVNTGELFF. CDR3 DNA sequence: TGTGCCAGCAGTTACTCGATCGTGAACACCGGGGAGCTGTTTTTT. This chain uses TRBV6-5 with TRBJ2-2; D not certain. Germline CDR1 and CDR2: MNHEY and SVGAGI. With 0 bases removed from V and 1 base from J, the gap between germline ends came to 6 bases. The CDR3 runs to 15 residues.

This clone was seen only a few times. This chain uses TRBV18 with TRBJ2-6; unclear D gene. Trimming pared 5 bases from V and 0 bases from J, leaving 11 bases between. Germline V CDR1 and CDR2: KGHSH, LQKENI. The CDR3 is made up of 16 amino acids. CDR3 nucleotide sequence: TGTGCCAGCTCAACCACGGTTATCTCTGGGGCCAACGTCCTGACTTTC. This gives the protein CASSTTVISGANVLTF.

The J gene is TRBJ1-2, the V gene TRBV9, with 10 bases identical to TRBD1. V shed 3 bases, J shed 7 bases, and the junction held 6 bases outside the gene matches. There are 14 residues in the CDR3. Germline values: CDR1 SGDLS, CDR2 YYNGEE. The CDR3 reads CASSADRGIGGYTF. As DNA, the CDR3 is TGTGCCAGCAGCGCGGACAGGGGGATCGGTGGCTACACCTTC.

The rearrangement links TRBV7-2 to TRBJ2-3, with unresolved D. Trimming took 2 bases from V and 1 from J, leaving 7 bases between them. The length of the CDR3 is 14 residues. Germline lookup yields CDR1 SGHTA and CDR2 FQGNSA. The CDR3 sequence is CASSLQAGTDTQYF. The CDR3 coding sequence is TGTGCCAGCAGCTTACAGGCGGGCACAGATACGCAGTATTTT.

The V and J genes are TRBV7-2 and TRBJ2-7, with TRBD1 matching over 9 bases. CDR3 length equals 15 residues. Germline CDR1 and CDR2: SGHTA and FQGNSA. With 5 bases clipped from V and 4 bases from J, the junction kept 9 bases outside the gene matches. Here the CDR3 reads CASSKQTGGGYEQYF. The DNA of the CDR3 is TGTGCCAGCAGCAAGCAAACAGGGGGCGGTTACGAGCAGTACTTC.

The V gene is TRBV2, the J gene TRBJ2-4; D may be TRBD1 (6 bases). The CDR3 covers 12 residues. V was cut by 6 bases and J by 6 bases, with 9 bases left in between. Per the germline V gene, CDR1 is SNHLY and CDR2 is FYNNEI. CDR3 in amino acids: CASSRDINIQYF. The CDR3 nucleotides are TGTGCCAGCAGCCGGGACATAAACATTCAGTACTTC.

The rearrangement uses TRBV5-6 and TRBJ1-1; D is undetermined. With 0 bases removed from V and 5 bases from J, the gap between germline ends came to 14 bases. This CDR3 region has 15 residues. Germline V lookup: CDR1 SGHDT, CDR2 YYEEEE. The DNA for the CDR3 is TGTGCCAGCAGCTTGGAGTGGGCGCGTGAGACTGAAGCTTTCTTT. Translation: CASSLEWARETEAFF.

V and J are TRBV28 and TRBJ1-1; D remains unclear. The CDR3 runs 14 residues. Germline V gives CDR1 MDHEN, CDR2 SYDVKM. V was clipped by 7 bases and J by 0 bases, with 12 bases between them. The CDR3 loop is CASNTARMNTEAFF. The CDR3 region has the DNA TGTGCCAGCAACACAGCGCGAATGAACACTGAAGCTTTCTTT.

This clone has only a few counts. This chain's CDR3 is CASSVGGAGTEAFF. CDR3 bases: TGTGCCAGCAGCGTAGGGGGGGCTGGCACTGAAGCTTTCTTT. This rearrangement joins TRBV9 to TRBJ1-1, with TRBD1 as a possible D gene (6 bases). Germline V gives CDR1 SGDLS, CDR2 YYNGEE. This CDR3 spans 14 amino acids. V lost 0 bases to trimming and J lost 4 bases, with 10 bases between them.

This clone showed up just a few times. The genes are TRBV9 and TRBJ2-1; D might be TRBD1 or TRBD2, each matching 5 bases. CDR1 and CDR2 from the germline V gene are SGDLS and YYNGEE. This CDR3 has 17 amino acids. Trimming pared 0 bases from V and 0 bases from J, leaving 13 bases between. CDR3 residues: CASSVASGGSSYNEQFF. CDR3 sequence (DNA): TGTGCCAGCAGCGTAGCTTCTGGGGGAAGCTCCTACAATGAGCAGTTCTTC.

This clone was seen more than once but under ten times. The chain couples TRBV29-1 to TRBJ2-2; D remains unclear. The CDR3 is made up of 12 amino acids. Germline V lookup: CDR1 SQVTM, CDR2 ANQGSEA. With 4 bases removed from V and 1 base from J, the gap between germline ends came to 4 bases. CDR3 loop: CSVGENTGELFF. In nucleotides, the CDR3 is TGCAGCGTTGGAGAGAACACCGGGGAGCTGTTTTTT.

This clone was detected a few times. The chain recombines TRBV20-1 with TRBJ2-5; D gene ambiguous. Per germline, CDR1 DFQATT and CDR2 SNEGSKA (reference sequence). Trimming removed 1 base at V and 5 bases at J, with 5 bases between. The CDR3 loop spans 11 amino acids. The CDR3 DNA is TGCAGTGCTAGAGTTATCGAGACCCAGTACTTC. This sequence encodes CSARVIETQYF.

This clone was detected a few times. The CDR3 reads CASSPQEGHYGYTF. The CDR3 nucleotides read TGTGCCAGCAGCCCGCAAGAGGGGCACTATGGCTACACCTTC. V gene TRBV7-2 combines with J gene TRBJ1-2; a weak D match, TRBD1 (5 bases). The CDR3 loop spans 14 amino acids. Germline loops: CDR1 SGHTA, CDR2 FQGNSA. The ends were cut back, 5 bases at V and 3 bases at J, with 13 bases in the middle.

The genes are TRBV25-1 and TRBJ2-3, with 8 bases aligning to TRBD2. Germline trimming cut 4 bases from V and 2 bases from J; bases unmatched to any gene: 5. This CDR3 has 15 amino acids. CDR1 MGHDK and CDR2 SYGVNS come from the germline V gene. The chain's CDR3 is CASSALAAPTDTQYF. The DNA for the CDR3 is TGTGCCAGCAGTGCACTAGCGGCTCCCACAGATACGCAGTATTTT.

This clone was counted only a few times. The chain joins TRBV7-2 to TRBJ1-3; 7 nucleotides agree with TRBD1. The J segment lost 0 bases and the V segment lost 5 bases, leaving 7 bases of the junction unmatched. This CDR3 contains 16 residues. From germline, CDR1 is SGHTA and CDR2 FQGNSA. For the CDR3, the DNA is TGTGCCAGCAGCCAACAGGGGACGAGCTCTGGAAACACCATATATTTT. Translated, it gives CASSQQGTSSGNTIYF.

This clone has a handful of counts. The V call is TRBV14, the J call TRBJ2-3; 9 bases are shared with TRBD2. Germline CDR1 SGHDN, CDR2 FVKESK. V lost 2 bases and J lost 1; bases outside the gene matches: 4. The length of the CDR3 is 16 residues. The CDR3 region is CASSQLVAGGTDTQYF. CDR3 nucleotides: TGTGCCAGCAGCCAATTGGTAGCGGGGGGCACAGATACGCAGTATTTT.

The CDR3 DNA follows: TGTGCCAGCACACCCAGCGGGGATCGGTCGGTGCAGTACTTC. This translates into CASTPSGDRSVQYF. This chain uses TRBV6-5 with TRBJ2-7; 7 bases agree with TRBD2. The CDR3 extends over 14 amino acids. The V and J ends lost 7 bases and 9 bases, in that order; junction bases with no gene match: 15. Germline loops: CDR1 MNHEY, CDR2 SVGAGI.

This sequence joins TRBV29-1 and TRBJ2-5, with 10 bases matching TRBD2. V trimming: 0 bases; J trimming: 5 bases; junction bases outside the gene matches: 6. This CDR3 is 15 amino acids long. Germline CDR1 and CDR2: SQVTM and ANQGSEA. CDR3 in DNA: TGCAGCGTTGAAGATGCTAGCGGGGGAGGGGAGACCCAGTACTTC. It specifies CSVEDASGGGETQYF.

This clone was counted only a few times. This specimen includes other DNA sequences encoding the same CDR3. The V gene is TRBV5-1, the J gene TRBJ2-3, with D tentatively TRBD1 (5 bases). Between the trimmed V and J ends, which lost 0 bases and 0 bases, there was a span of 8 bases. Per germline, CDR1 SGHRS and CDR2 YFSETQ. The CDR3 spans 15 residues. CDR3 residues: CASSLDGASTDTQYF. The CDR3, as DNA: TGCGCCAGCAGCTTGGATGGGGCGAGCACAGATACGCAGTATTTT.

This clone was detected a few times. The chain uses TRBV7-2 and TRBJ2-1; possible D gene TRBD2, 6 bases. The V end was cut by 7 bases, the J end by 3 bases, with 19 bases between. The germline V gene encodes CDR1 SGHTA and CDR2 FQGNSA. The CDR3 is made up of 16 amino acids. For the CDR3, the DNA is TGTGCCAGCACCAGGGAGGTGCCTGGCATCTACAATGAGCAGTTCTTC. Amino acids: CASTREVPGIYNEQFF. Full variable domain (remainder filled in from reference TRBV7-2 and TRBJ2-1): GAGVSQSPSNKVTEKGKDVELRCDPISGHTALYWYRQSLGQGLEFLIYFQGNSAPDKSGLPSDRFSAERTGGSVSTLTIQRTQQEDSAVYLCASTREVPGIYNEQFFGPGTRLTVL.

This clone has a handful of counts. In DNA form, the CDR3 reads TGTGCCAGCAGCGTAGGTCAGGATTCCTACAATGAGCAGTTCTTC. Translating it yields CASSVGQDSYNEQFF. The chain is built from TRBV9 and TRBJ2-1, with D unresolved. Germline V gene lookup returns CDR1 SGDLS and CDR2 YYNGEE. Trimming pared 0 bases from V and 1 base from J, leaving 8 bases between. This CDR3 comprises 15 residues.

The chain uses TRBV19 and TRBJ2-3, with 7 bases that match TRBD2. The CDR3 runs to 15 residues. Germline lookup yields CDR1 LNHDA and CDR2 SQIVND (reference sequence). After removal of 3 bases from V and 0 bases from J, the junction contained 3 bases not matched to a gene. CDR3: CASSIQRGSTDTQYF. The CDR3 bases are TGTGCCAGTAGTATTCAGCGGGGTAGCACAGATACGCAGTATTTT.

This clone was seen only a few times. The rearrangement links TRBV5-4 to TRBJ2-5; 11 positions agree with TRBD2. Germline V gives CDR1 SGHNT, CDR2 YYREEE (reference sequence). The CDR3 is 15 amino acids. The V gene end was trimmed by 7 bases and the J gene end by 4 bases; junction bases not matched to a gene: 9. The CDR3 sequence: CASRSDLAGGETQYF. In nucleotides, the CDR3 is TGTGCCAGCCGATCAGATCTAGCGGGAGGAGAGACCCAGTACTTC.